The 24 T cell receptor beta chains in this list originate from one sample, sequenced in a study of blood T cell repertoires in COVID-19. Sequencing was performed with immunoSEQ multiplex PCR; in TCRdb, only in-frame clones are kept and a portion is missing. The table has hundreds of thousands of clones, nearly 90% seen once. Sequencing used peripheral blood. Receptors were obtained from a man between 18 and 29 years old with COVID-19, enrolled during active disease.

This clone was detected ten times or more. The chain carries TRBV5-6 and TRBJ2-7; D perhaps matches TRBD2 (6 bases). Germline lookup yields CDR1 SGHDT and CDR2 YYEEEE. V gave up 0 bases and J gave up 3 bases, with 16 bases separating them. This CDR3 has 16 residues. The CDR3 protein is CASSLAGGEASYEQYF. The DNA for the CDR3 is TGTGCCAGCAGCTTGGCGGGTGGGGAGGCTAGCTACGAGCAGTACTTC. Looking up the rest from reference TRBV5-6 and TRBJ2-7 gives the full variable domain: DAGVTQSPTHLIKTRGQQVTLRCSPKSGHDTVSWYQQALGQGPQFIFQYYEEEERQRGNFPDRFSGHQFPNYSSELNVNALLLGDSALYLCASSLAGGEASYEQYFGPGTRLTVT.

The rearrangement links TRBV4-1 to TRBJ1-6, with 10 bases that match TRBD1. The CDR3 length is 17 residues. Per the germline V gene, CDR1 is MGHRA and CDR2 is YSYEKL. Losses at the gene ends were 4 bases for V and 7 bases for J; bases not matched to a gene: 10. The chain's CDR3 is CASSPPTRTGGNSPLHF. CDR3 nucleotides: TGCGCCAGCAGCCCCCCAACCCGGACAGGGGGAAATTCACCCCTCCACTTT.

The rearrangement joins TRBV10-2 to TRBJ1-5; D unclear. CDR1 is WSHSY, CDR2 SAAADI, per germline. Trimming left V 0 bases short and J 5 bases short, with 8 bases between. This CDR3 is built from 14 residues. The CDR3 DNA reads TGCGCCAGCAGTGAGTCAGCCCGGGATCAGCCCCAGCATTTT. Its translation: CASSESARDQPQHF.

The chain is built from TRBV7-6 and TRBJ2-1; perhaps TRBD1 as D (5 bases). This CDR3 spans 15 amino acids. V was clipped by 2 bases and J by 4 bases, with 12 bases between them. CDR1 SGHVS and CDR2 FNYEAQ come from the germline V gene. This CDR3 is CASSLKDGQYNEQFF. The CDR3 nucleotides are TGTGCCAGCAGCTTAAAAGACGGACAATACAATGAGCAGTTCTTC.

The chain joins TRBV10-3 to TRBJ2-2, with 7 bases lining up with TRBD1. Germline V gives CDR1 ENHRY, CDR2 SYGVKD. V shed 11 bases, J shed 2 bases, and the junction held 5 bases outside the gene matches. This CDR3 comprises 13 residues. CDR3 DNA sequence: TGTGCCGCCGGGACAGTTAACACCGGGGAGCTGTTTTTT. It yields the protein CAAGTVNTGELFF.

The V and J genes are TRBV19 and TRBJ2-3; no firm D call. Between the trimmed V and J ends, which lost 4 bases and 3 bases, there was a span of 8 bases. The germline V gene encodes CDR1 LNHDA and CDR2 SQIVND (reference sequence). This CDR3 is 13 amino acids long. The CDR3 sequence: CASSSSKTDTQYF. For the CDR3, the DNA is TGTGCCAGTAGTAGCAGTAAGACAGATACGCAGTATTTT.

The rearrangement uses TRBV1 and TRBJ2-3; TRBD2 was called by the table and not checked on the DNA. TRBV1 is a listed pseudogene. This CDR3 is 15 amino acids long. In DNA form, the CDR3 reads TGCACCAGCAGCCCCTCTAGTCCCTCCCCAGATACGCAGTATTTT. Translating it yields CTSSPSSPSPDTQYF.

The genes are TRBV10-1 and TRBJ2-1; D is possibly TRBD2 (5 bases). The germline V gene encodes CDR1 WNHNN and CDR2 SYGVQD (reference sequence). Trimming stripped 6 bases from V and 0 bases from J, with 12 bases between. This CDR3 contains 15 residues. This CDR3 is CASSRDSSSYNEQFF. The CDR3 DNA reads TGCGCCAGCAGCCGGGATTCAAGCTCCTACAATGAGCAGTTCTTC.

The sample holds one count of this clone. J is TRBJ2-1 and V is TRBV6-5; possible D gene TRBD2, 5 bases. V dropped 6 bases and J dropped 1 base, with 7 bases sitting between them. Per the germline V gene, CDR1 is MNHEY and CDR2 is SVGAGI. The CDR3 spans 13 residues. The CDR3 DNA reads as TGTGCCAGCAGCACTAGATCCTACAATGAGCAGTTCTTC. As protein: CASSTRSYNEQFF.

This chain uses TRBV19 with TRBJ2-7, with 9 bases lining up with TRBD1. CDR3 size: 14 residues. Germline loops: CDR1 LNHDA, CDR2 SQIVND (reference sequence). Trimming took 6 bases from V and 1 from J; bases not matched to a gene: 4. This chain's CDR3 is CASRRGTGSYEQYF. For the CDR3, the DNA is TGTGCCAGTAGACGCGGGACAGGGTCCTACGAGCAGTACTTC.

The V and J genes are TRBV5-4 and TRBJ2-3; tentatively, D is TRBD1 (5 bases). CDR1 and CDR2 (germline): SGHNT, YYREEE (reference sequence). The CDR3 sequence is 18 residues long. The germline V and J ends were trimmed by 2 bases and 3 bases, with 22 bases remaining between them. CDR3 protein: CASSLDLGPSRKTDTQYF. CDR3 nucleotide sequence: TGTGCCAGCAGCTTAGATTTGGGGCCCTCCCGAAAGACAGATACGCAGTATTTT. The full variable domain, completed using reference TRBV5-4 and TRBJ2-3, is ETGVTQSPTHLIKTRGQQVTLRCSSQSGHNTVSWYQQALGQGPQFIFQYYREEENGRGNFPPRFSGLQFPNYSSELNVNALELDDSALYLCASSLDLGPSRKTDTQYFGPGTRLTVL.

With respect to this clone: Other DNA variants within this sample encode the same CDR3. The V and J genes are TRBV18 and TRBJ2-3; 8 bases align to TRBD2. Trimming removed 3 bases from V and 2 bases from J; junction bases left unmatched: 4. Germline CDR1 reads KGHSH; CDR2 reads LQKENI. The CDR3 runs 15 residues. The CDR3 coding sequence is TGTGCCAGCTCACCGCCCGGACTAGCCACAGATACGCAGTATTTT. It translates to CASSPPGLATDTQYF.

The rearrangement links TRBV14 to TRBJ2-7; D is possibly TRBD1 (6 bases). Germline CDR1 reads SGHDN; CDR2 reads FVKESK. With 4 bases removed from V and 0 bases from J, the gap between germline ends came to 19 bases. CDR3 length: 17 residues. The CDR3 loop is CASSRLQGSRISYEQYF. The CDR3 DNA follows: TGTGCCAGCAGCCGATTACAGGGCTCGCGAATCTCCTACGAGCAGTACTTC.

This rearrangement joins TRBV28 to TRBJ2-4; D is perhaps TRBD1 (7 bases). V gave up 3 bases and J gave up 4 bases, with 13 bases separating them. Per germline, CDR1 MDHEN and CDR2 SYDVKM. The CDR3 runs to 15 residues. DNA of the CDR3: TGTGCCAGCAGTTTCAGGGGGGCGACAAAAAACATTCAGTACTTC. It yields the protein CASSFRGATKNIQYF.

This clone was observed once. The chain combines TRBV15 with TRBJ2-7, with 12 nucleotides matching TRBD2. CDR3 length: 15 residues. Germline V gene data show CDR1 as LNHNV and CDR2 as YYDKDF (reference sequence). With V trimmed by 2 bases and J by 3 bases, 2 bases remained unmatched. This CDR3 is CATSRLTSGSYEQYF. In DNA, the CDR3 is TGTGCCACCAGCAGACTGACTAGCGGGAGCTACGAGCAGTACTTC.

For the CDR3, the DNA is TGTGCCAGCAGCTTCGCCGGGGACAGGGGATACAATGAGCAGTTCTTC. This codes for CASSFAGDRGYNEQFF. The chain carries TRBV9 and TRBJ2-1; 10 positions match TRBD1. This CDR3 has 16 residues. Unmatched junction bases numbered 8, after V lost 4 bases and J lost 4 bases. The germline V gene encodes CDR1 SGDLS and CDR2 YYNGEE. Complete variable domain (other parts from reference TRBV9 and TRBJ2-1): DSGVTQTPKHLITATGQRVTLRCSPRSGDLSVYWYQQSLDQGLQFLIQYYNGEERAKGNILERFSAQQFPDLHSELNLSSLELGDSALYFCASSFAGDRGYNEQFFGPGTRLTVL.

The gene calls are TRBV24-1 and TRBJ2-3, with no clear D. This CDR3 has 15 amino acids. Trimming removed 4 bases at V and 1 base at J, with 11 bases between. Germline CDR1 is KGHDR and CDR2 is SFDVKD. The CDR3 nucleotides are TGTGCCACCAGTGACCCAGGATCCCGCACAGATACGCAGTATTTT. Encoded protein: CATSDPGSRTDTQYF.

The chain joins TRBV27 to TRBJ1-6, with no clear D. Germline CDR1 is MNHEY and CDR2 is SMNVEV (reference sequence). This CDR3 region has 16 residues. Trimming took off 3 bases at V and 2 bases at J, with 11 bases between the two ends. This chain's CDR3 is CASSFGGTPYNSPLHF. Written as DNA, the CDR3 is TGTGCCAGCAGTTTCGGCGGAACTCCCTATAATTCACCCCTCCACTTT.

The chain uses TRBV6-2 or TRBV6-3 and TRBJ1-1, with 10 bases lining up with TRBD1. From germline, CDR1 is MNHEY and CDR2 SVGEGT. Trimming cost V 6 bases and J 3 bases; bases outside gene matches: 13. This CDR3 spans 17 amino acids. CDR3 region: CASRPFLTGGRDTEAFF. In nucleotides, the CDR3 is TGTGCCAGCAGACCTTTCCTGACAGGGGGCAGAGACACTGAAGCTTTCTTT.

V usage is TRBV27 and J usage is TRBJ2-7, with D uncertain. CDR3 length equals 14 residues. The germline V gene encodes CDR1 MNHEY and CDR2 SMNVEV (reference sequence). The V end was cut by 8 bases, the J end by 1 base, with 15 bases between. The DNA for the CDR3 is TGTGCCAGCGGCCCTCAGGCAAATTCCTACGAGCAGTACTTC. It specifies CASGPQANSYEQYF.

This sequence joins TRBV27 and TRBJ2-7; D gene unclear. Germline V gene sequence: CDR1 MNHEY, CDR2 SMNVEV (reference sequence). The CDR3 loop spans 12 amino acids. V lost 5 bases to trimming and J lost 0 bases, with 5 bases between them. DNA of the CDR3: TGTGCCAGCAGTCCCGGCTCCTACGAGCAGTACTTC. It specifies CASSPGSYEQYF.

The CDR3 reads CASSSYSGVNTGELFF. DNA of the CDR3: TGTGCCAGCAGCTCCTATAGCGGCGTGAACACCGGGGAGCTGTTTTTT. This chain joins TRBV7-9 and TRBJ2-2; D is possibly TRBD2 (6 bases). V was shortened by 4 bases and J by 1 base, with 13 bases between the two germline ends. CDR3 length equals 16 residues. From germline, CDR1 is SEHNR and CDR2 FQNEAQ (reference sequence).

This sequence joins TRBV6-1 and TRBJ1-6, with a weak D call TRBD1 (6 bases). There are 14 residues in the CDR3. Trimming removed 2 bases from V and 7 bases from J, with 9 bases in between. Germline values: CDR1 MNHNS, CDR2 SASEGT. In nucleotides, the CDR3 is TGTGCCAGCAGTGAAAACGACAGGAATTCACCCCTCCACTTT. Its protein product is CASSENDRNSPLHF.

The chain couples TRBV6-5 to TRBJ1-2; D perhaps matches TRBD1 (5 bases). The V end lost 8 bases, the J end lost 5 bases, and 18 bases lay between the germline ends. The germline V gene encodes CDR1 MNHEY and CDR2 SVGAGI. There are 14 residues in the CDR3. CDR3 bases: TGTGCCAGCGGCAGGAGGGACCGGGTATATGGCTACACCTTC. It codes for CASGRRDRVYGYTF.